The 23 T cell receptor beta chains reported below all come from one sample, sequenced in a study of Tregs in tolerant kidney transplant recipients. Profiling relied on immunoSEQ multiplex PCR, and the TCRdb table lists in-frame clones only, not all of them. The sample shows about 90,000 clones, 93% of them seen only once. Mixed chimerism was transient after nonmyeloablative marrow transplants from related graft donors. The sequenced sample was CD4+ T cells from blood (PBMCs), obtained 12 months after the transplant. These receptors were obtained from a human patient who received a combined kidney and bone marrow transplant. Some T cells may be transferred from the graft donor.

This chain links TRBV6-6 with TRBJ2-1, with 9 bases aligning to TRBD2. Germline assignment: CDR1 MNHNY and CDR2 SVGAGI (reference sequence). V lost 2 bases and J lost 3; bases outside the gene matches: 5. This CDR3 is built from 16 residues. The DNA for the CDR3 is TGTGCCAGCAGTTACGTGGCGGGGGGGTTCTACAATGAGCAGTTCTTC. Translation: CASSYVAGGFYNEQFF.

The chain couples TRBV5-1 to TRBJ2-3; 9 bases map to TRBD2. The CDR3 is 15 residues long. The germline CDR1 and CDR2 sequences are SGHRS and YFSETQ. The V gene end was trimmed by 4 bases and the J gene end by 4 bases; junction bases not matched to a gene: 7. CDR3 protein: CASSVSGRGPDTQYF. DNA for the CDR3: TGCGCCAGCAGCGTTAGCGGGAGAGGTCCAGATACGCAGTATTTT.

The chain employs TRBV5-1 and TRBJ2-1, with TRBD2 matching over 13 bases. The CDR3 extends over 16 amino acids. Losses at the gene ends were 3 bases for V and 7 bases for J; bases not matched to a gene: 7. CDR1 is SGHRS, CDR2 YFSETQ, per germline. The CDR3 sequence: CASSSDGTSGVNEQFF. DNA for the CDR3: TGCGCCAGCAGCTCCGATGGGACTAGCGGGGTAAATGAGCAGTTCTTC.

The chain couples TRBV11-2 to TRBJ2-1, with 9 bases aligning to TRBD2. The germline V gene encodes CDR1 SGHAT and CDR2 FQNNGV. After removal of 2 bases from V and 6 bases from J, the junction contained 5 bases not matched to a gene. This CDR3 has 15 amino acids. The CDR3 DNA is TGTGCCAGCAGCTTACTAAGCGGGAGGCTCAATGAGCAGTTCTTC. It encodes CASSLLSGRLNEQFF.

The chain uses TRBV7-7 and TRBJ2-7; the D gene is possibly TRBD1 (6 bases). V gave up 4 bases and J gave up 9 bases, with 10 bases separating them. Per the germline V gene, CDR1 is SSHAT and CDR2 is FNYEAQ (reference sequence). The CDR3 spans 11 residues. The DNA of the CDR3 is TGTGCCAGCAGCTCCGAGGGGGTGCAGTACTTC. Protein: CASSSEGVQYF.

The chain couples TRBV6-4 to TRBJ2-3; 15 bases are a match to TRBD2. The ends lost 6 bases at V and 5 bases at J; junction bases unmatched: 12. Germline CDR1 reads MRHNA; CDR2 reads SNTAGT. The CDR3 has 18 residues. The CDR3 region has the DNA TGTGCCAGCAGGGGACTAGCGGGGGGCCTTCGTAGGGAAGATACGCAGTATTTT. Its protein product is CASRGLAGGLRREDTQYF.

The chain is built from TRBV5-1 and TRBJ2-1; D may be TRBD1 (5 bases). V dropped 7 bases and J dropped 0 bases, with 14 bases sitting between them. The CDR3 totals 15 residues. Germline loops: CDR1 SGHRS, CDR2 YFSETQ. The CDR3 DNA is TGCGCCAGCGGGGCTTCCTTGAGCTCCTACAATGAGCAGTTCTTC. Residues: CASGASLSSYNEQFF.

The chain has TRBV19 and TRBJ1-1, with D maybe TRBD1 (6 bases). This CDR3 contains 15 residues. Trimming removed 5 bases at V and 0 bases at J, with 13 bases between. The germline V gene encodes CDR1 LNHDA and CDR2 SQIVND (reference sequence). CDR3 protein: CASSVSGGMNTEAFF. The CDR3 nucleotides are TGTGCCAGTAGTGTGTCGGGGGGCATGAACACTGAAGCTTTCTTT.

The genes are TRBV30 and TRBJ1-1; D is unresolved. The germline CDR1 and CDR2 sequences are GTSNPN and SVGIG (reference sequence). The CDR3 runs to 10 residues. The CDR3: CGGGLTEAFF. In DNA, the CDR3 is TGTGGTGGAGGGTTAACTGAAGCTTTCTTT.

Written as DNA, the CDR3 is TGCGCCAGCAGCTTGGGACAGGGGCGATACAATGAGCAGTTCTTC. This sequence encodes CASSLGQGRYNEQFF. The gene calls are TRBV5-1 and TRBJ2-1; 8 bases map to TRBD1. CDR3 length equals 15 residues. The germline V gene encodes CDR1 SGHRS and CDR2 YFSETQ. The junction had 3 bases not matched to a gene; V was cut back by 0 bases and J by 4 bases.

The chain has TRBV11-3 and TRBJ1-1; D uncertain. This CDR3 is built from 12 residues. V was cut by 2 bases and J by 7 bases, with 8 bases left in between. Germline CDR1 and CDR2: SGHNT and YENEEA. CDR3 amino acids: CASSLIGGEAFF. The CDR3 DNA reads as TGTGCCAGCAGCTTAATCGGCGGTGAAGCTTTCTTT.

V gene TRBV15 combines with J gene TRBJ2-1; 13 nucleotides agree with TRBD2. Trimming cost V 2 bases and J 9 bases; bases outside gene matches: 7. This CDR3 is built from 16 residues. CDR1 is LNHNV and CDR2 is YYDKDF in the germline V gene (reference sequence). The CDR3 DNA is TGTGCCACCAGCAGAAAACTAGCGGGAGGGCCTGGTGAGCAGTTCTTC. The encoded protein is CATSRKLAGGPGEQFF.

The chain uses TRBV4-2 and TRBJ2-5, with D tentatively TRBD1 (5 bases). Germline V CDR1 and CDR2: LGHNA, YNFKEQ. This CDR3 comprises 15 residues. V was cut by 0 bases and J by 6 bases, with 14 bases left in between. CDR3: CASSQEATAGKTQYF. For the CDR3, the DNA is TGTGCCAGCAGCCAAGAAGCGACAGCCGGAAAGACCCAGTACTTC.

The V call is TRBV7-6, the J call TRBJ1-5; 7 bases align to TRBD1. With 3 bases clipped from V and 5 bases from J, the junction kept 1 base outside the gene matches. This CDR3 has 13 amino acids. Germline V gene sequence: CDR1 SGHVS, CDR2 FNYEAQ. CDR3 coding DNA: TGTGCCAGCAGCTTCGGACAGGATCAGCCCCAGCATTTT. Its protein product is CASSFGQDQPQHF.

The V call is TRBV7-8, the J call TRBJ2-1, with TRBD1 identical over 7 bases. Germline V gene data show CDR1 as SGHVS and CDR2 as FQNEAQ. Trimming at V came to 3 bases and at J to 2 bases, leaving 4 bases not matched to a gene. The CDR3 has 15 amino acids. The CDR3 is CASSFRGLPYNEQFF. CDR3 nucleotide sequence: TGTGCCAGCAGCTTTAGGGGGCTTCCCTACAATGAGCAGTTCTTC. The full variable domain, rest sourced from reference TRBV7-8 and TRBJ2-1, is GAGVSQSPRYKVAKRGQDVALRCDPISGHVSLFWYQQALGQGPEFLTYFQNEAQLDKSGLPSDRFFAERPEGSVSTLKIQRTQQEDSAVYLCASSFRGLPYNEQFFGPGTRLTVL.

V is TRBV30 and J is TRBJ1-2, with 7 bases fitting TRBD1. Germline V gene data show CDR1 as GTSNPN and CDR2 as SVGIG (reference sequence). V shed 2 bases and J 3 bases; nucleotides not matched to a gene: 9. The CDR3 is 15 amino acids. The CDR3, as DNA: TGTGCCTGGAGTTCGGACTGGGACAGACACTATGGCTACACCTTC. It codes for CAWSSDWDRHYGYTF.

This clone was detected once. The chain has TRBV19 and TRBJ2-4; 14 bases are a match to TRBD2. The J segment lost 0 bases and the V segment lost 10 bases, leaving 5 bases of the junction unmatched. The CDR3 sequence is 16 residues long. The germline CDR1 and CDR2 sequences are LNHDA and SQIVND (reference sequence). CDR3 region: CATRTSGGLAKNIQYF. The CDR3 DNA is TGTGCCACCCGGACTAGCGGGGGGCTAGCCAAAAACATTCAGTACTTC. The full variable domain, with the rest looked up from reference TRBV19 and TRBJ2-4, is DGGITQSPKYLFRKEGQNVTLSCEQNLNHDAMYWYRQDPGQGLRLIYYSQIVNDFQKGDIAEGYSVSREKKESFPLTVTSAQKNPTAFYLCATRTSGGLAKNIQYFGAGTRLSVL.

J is TRBJ2-2 and V is TRBV7-9; TRBD1 agrees at 11 bases. V trimming: 5 bases; J trimming: 6 bases; junction bases outside the gene matches: 8. CDR3 length: 16 amino acids. Germline CDR1 and CDR2: SEHNR and FQNEAQ (reference sequence). The CDR3 is CASSLRDRGISGELFF. Here the CDR3 DNA reads TGTGCCAGCAGCCTCCGGGACAGGGGGATATCCGGGGAGCTGTTTTTT.

This chain uses TRBV7-8 with TRBJ1-2; TRBD1 is a possible D gene (6 bases). Trimming shortened V by 5 bases and J by 4 bases, and 14 bases separated the two germline ends. CDR3 length: 14 residues. Per germline, CDR1 SGHVS and CDR2 FQNEAQ. CDR3 protein: CASSILKQGYGYTF. The DNA for the CDR3 is TGTGCCAGCAGCATCCTAAAACAGGGCTATGGCTACACCTTC.

V and J are TRBV7-2 and TRBJ2-5; tentatively, D is TRBD1 (6 bases). Germline V gene sequence: CDR1 SGHTA, CDR2 FQGNSA. V shed 0 bases and J shed 4 bases, with 9 bases lying between them. CDR3 length: 14 amino acids. The CDR3: CASSLATGIETQYF. Here the CDR3 DNA reads TGTGCCAGCAGCTTAGCTACAGGGATAGAGACCCAGTACTTC.

V is TRBV5-1 and J is TRBJ1-1; no reliable D call. The CDR3 length is 15 residues. Trimming left V 2 bases short and J 4 bases short, with 15 bases between. The V gene's germline CDR1 is SGHRS and CDR2 YFSETQ. The CDR3 DNA reads as TGCGCCAGCAGCTTTTCTGGAGGAGGAGGCACTGAAGCTTTCTTT. It yields the protein CASSFSGGGGTEAFF.

The V call is TRBV12-5, the J call TRBJ1-2; 9 nucleotides line up with TRBD1. The CDR3 loop spans 17 amino acids. The junction had 9 bases not matched to a gene; V was cut back by 1 base and J by 3 bases. CDR1 and CDR2 (germline): LGHNT, FRNRAP. In DNA form, the CDR3 reads TGTGCTAGTGGTTTGGGTTACGGGACAGGGAAAGACTATGGCTACACCTTC. This sequence encodes CASGLGYGTGKDYGYTF.

V gene TRBV7-2 combines with J gene TRBJ2-7; 10 bases match TRBD1. The CDR3 sequence is 16 residues long. The V segment lost 4 bases and the J segment 1 base; nucleotides outside the gene matches: 7. Looked up from germline, CDR1 is SGHTA and CDR2 is FQGNSA. CDR3 coding DNA: TGTGCCAGCAGCTCCTGGCGGGACAGGGGTTCCTACGAGCAGTACTTC. This sequence encodes CASSSWRDRGSYEQYF.